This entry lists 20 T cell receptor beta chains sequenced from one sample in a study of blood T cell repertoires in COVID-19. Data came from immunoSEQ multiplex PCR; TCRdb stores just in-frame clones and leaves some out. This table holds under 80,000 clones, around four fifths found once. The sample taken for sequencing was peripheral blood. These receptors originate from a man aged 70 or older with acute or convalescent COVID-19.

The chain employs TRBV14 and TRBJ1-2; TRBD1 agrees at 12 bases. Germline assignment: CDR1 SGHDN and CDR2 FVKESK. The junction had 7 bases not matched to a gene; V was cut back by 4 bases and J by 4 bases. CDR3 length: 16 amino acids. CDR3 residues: CASSPLGTGGVYGYTF. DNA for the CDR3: TGTGCCAGCAGCCCTCTCGGGACAGGGGGCGTCTATGGCTACACCTTC.

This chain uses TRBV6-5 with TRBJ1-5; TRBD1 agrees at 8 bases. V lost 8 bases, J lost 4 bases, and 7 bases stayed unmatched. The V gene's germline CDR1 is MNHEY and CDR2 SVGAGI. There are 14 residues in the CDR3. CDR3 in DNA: TGTGCCAGCTCGACAGGGGCTGTAAATCAGCCCCAGCATTTT. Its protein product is CASSTGAVNQPQHF.

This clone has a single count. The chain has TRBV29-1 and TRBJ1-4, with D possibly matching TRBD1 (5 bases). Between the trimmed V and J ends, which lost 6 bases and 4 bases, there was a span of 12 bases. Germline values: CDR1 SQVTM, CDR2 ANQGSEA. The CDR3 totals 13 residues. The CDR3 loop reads CSVYPGGNEKLFF. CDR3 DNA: TGCAGCGTCTACCCCGGGGGTAATGAAAAACTGTTTTTT. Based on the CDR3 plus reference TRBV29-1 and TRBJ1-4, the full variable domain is SAVISQKPSRDICQRGTSLTIQCQVDSQVTMMFWYRQQPGQSLTLIATANQGSEATYESGFVIDKFPISRPNLTFSTLTVSNMSPEDSSIYLCSVYPGGNEKLFFGSGTQLSVL.

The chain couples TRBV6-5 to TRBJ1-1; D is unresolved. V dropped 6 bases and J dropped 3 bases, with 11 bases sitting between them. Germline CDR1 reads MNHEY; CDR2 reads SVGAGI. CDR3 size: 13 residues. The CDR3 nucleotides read TGTGCCAGCAGCCCGAAGCAGGACACTGAAGCTTTCTTT. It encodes CASSPKQDTEAFF.

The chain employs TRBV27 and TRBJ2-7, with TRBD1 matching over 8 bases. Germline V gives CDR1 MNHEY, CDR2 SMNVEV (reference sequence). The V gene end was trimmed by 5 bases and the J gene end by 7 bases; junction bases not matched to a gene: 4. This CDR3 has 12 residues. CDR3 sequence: CASSPNRGEQYF. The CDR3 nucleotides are TGTGCCAGCAGTCCCAACAGGGGGGAGCAGTACTTC.

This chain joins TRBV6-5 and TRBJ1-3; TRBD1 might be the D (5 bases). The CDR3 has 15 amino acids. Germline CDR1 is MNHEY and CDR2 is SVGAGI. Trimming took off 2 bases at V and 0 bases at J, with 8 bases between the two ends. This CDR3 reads CASSYGAASGNTIYF. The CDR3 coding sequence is TGTGCCAGCAGTTACGGGGCAGCCTCTGGAAACACCATATATTTT.

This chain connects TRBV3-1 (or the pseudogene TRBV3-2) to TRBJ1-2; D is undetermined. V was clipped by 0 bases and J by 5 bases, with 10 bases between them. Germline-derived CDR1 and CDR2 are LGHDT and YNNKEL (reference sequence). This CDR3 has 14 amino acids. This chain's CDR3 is CASSQEPDGYGYTF. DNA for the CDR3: TGTGCCAGCAGCCAAGAACCCGACGGGTATGGCTACACCTTC.

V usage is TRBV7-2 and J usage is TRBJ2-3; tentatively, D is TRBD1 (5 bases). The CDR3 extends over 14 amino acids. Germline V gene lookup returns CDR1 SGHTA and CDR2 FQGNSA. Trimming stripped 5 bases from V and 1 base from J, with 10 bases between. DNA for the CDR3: TGTGCCAGCAGCCCCCGACAGCGCACAGATACGCAGTATTTT. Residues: CASSPRQRTDTQYF.

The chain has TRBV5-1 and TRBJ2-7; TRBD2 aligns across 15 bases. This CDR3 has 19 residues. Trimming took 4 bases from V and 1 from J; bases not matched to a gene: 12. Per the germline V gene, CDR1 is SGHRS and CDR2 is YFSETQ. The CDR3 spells CASSQRPGTSGGISYEQYF. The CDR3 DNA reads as TGCGCCAGCAGCCAACGCCCCGGGACTAGCGGGGGGATTTCCTACGAGCAGTACTTC.

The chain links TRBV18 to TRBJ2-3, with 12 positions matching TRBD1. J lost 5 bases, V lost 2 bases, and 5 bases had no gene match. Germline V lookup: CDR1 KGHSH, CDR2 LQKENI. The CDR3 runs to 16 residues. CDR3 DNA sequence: TGTGCCAGCTCACCAAGGGACAGGGGGCGTGAAGATACGCAGTATTTT. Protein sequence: CASSPRDRGREDTQYF.

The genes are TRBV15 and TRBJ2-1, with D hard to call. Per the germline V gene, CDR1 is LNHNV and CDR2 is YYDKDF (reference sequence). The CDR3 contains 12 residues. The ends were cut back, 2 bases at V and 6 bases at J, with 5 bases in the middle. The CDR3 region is CATSRISNEQFF. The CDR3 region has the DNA TGTGCCACCAGCAGAATCAGCAATGAGCAGTTCTTC.

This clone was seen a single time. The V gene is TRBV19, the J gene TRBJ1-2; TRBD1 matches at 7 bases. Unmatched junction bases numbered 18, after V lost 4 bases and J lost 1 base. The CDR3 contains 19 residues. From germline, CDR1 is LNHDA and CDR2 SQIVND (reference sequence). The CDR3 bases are TGTGCCAGTAGTACGTGGGTTGTGGGAGACAGGGCCCGTAACTATGGCTACACCTTC. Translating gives CASSTWVVGDRARNYGYTF.

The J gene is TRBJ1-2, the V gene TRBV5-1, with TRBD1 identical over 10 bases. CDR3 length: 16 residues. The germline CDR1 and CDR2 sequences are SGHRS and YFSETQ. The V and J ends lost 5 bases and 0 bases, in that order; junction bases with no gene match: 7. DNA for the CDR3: TGCGCCAGCAGTTCCCGGGACAGGGGTTCTAACTATGGCTACACCTTC. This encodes CASSSRDRGSNYGYTF.

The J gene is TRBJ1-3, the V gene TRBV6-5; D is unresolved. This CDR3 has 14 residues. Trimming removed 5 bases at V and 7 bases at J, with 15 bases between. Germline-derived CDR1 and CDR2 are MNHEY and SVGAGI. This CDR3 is CASSNREGLNTIYF. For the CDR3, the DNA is TGTGCCAGCAGTAACCGGGAAGGCTTGAACACCATATATTTT.

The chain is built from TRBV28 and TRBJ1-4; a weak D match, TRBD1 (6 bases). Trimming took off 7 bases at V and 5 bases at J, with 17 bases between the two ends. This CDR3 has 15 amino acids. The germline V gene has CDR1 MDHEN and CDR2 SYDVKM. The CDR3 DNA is TGTGCCAGCACCCCTATACAGGGTCGGAATGAAAAACTGTTTTTT. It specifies CASTPIQGRNEKLFF.

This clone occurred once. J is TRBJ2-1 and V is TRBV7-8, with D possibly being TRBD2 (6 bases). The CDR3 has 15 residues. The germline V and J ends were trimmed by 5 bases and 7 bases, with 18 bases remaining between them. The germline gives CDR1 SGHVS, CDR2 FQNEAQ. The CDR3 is CASSPSGEGRNEQFF. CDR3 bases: TGTGCCAGCAGCCCCTCGGGAGAGGGGAGGAATGAGCAGTTCTTC.

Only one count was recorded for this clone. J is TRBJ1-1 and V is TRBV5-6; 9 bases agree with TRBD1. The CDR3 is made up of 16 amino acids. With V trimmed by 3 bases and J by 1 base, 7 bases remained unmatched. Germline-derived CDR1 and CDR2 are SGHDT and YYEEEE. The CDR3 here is CASSYYGQGRNTEAFF. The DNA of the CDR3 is TGTGCCAGCAGCTACTACGGACAGGGGCGGAACACTGAAGCTTTCTTT.

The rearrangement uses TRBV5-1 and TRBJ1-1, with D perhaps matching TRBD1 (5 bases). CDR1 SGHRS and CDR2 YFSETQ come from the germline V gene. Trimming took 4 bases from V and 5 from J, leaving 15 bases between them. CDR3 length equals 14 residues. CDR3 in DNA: TGCGCCAGCAGCCAAGGGACGGAGGGGACTGAAGCTTTCTTT. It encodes CASSQGTEGTEAFF.

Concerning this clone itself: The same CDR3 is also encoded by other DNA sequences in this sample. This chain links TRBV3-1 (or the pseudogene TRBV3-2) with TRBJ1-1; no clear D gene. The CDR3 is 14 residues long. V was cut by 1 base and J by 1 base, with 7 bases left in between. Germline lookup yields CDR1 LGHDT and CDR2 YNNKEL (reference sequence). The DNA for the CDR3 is TGTGCCAGCAGCCAAGCGGCAGGGAACACTGAAGCTTTCTTT. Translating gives CASSQAAGNTEAFF.

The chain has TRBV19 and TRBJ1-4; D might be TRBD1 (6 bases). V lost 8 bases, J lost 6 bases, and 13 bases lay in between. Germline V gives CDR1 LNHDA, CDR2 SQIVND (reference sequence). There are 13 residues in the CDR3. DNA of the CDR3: TGTGCCAGTTCTGACAGGTCTTATGAAAAACTGTTTTTT. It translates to CASSDRSYEKLFF.